The rows below give T cell receptor beta chains drawn from one sample of a study of regulatory T cells in long-lasting Graves disease. TCRdb reprocessed the multiplex PCR reads via MiXCR and lists one record per CDR3 protein. The sample holds approximately 400,000 distinct CDR3 sequences; 20% to 30% are singletons and the top ten take approximately 26%. The specimen comprised peripheral blood mononuclear cells (PBMCs), sampled when the disease was refractory, from a patient treated with antithyroid drugs. Every receptor here comes from a female donor with Graves disease. CDR3s include the opening cysteine and the closing phenylalanine or tryptophan. A D gene is named only where the DNA matches it firmly. Rows may omit the clone size; those that give it use once, few, many or a size class.

>TRBV12-3/TRBV12-4|TRBJ1-3|few|NA
CASSYARSSGNTIYF
TGTGCCAGCAGTTACGCAAGGAGCTCTGGAAACACCATATATTTT
>TRBV7-3|TRBJ2-7|NA|TRBD1
CASDRDTYEQYF
TGTGCCAGCGACAGGGATACCTACGAGCAGTACTTC
>TRBV6-1|TRBJ1-1|many|TRBD1
CARPWDSHMNTEAFF
TGTGCCAGACCCTGGGACAGCCACATGAACACTGAAGCTTTCTTT
>TRBV20-1|TRBJ2-5|NA|NA
CSARDAGPETQYF
TGCAGTGCTAGAGATGCCGGCCCAGAGACCCAGTACTTC
>TRBV12-3/TRBV12-4|TRBJ1-5|many|TRBD1
CASSRQGDQPQHF
TGTGCCAGCAGTCGACAGGGGGATCAGCCCCAGCATTTT
>TRBV3-1|TRBJ2-7|few|TRBD2
CASSHHTSGRASEQYF
TGTGCCAGCAGCCATCACACTAGCGGGAGGGCCTCCGAGCAGTACTTC
>TRBV7-9|TRBJ2-7|many|NA
CASSLAGTTYEQYF
TGTGCCAGCAGCTTAGCCGGGACAACCTACGAGCAGTACTTC
>TRBV6-1|TRBJ2-7|few|NA
CASSVSQGSEQYF
TGTGCCAGCAGTGTGAGTCAAGGGAGCGAGCAGTACTTC
>TRBV7-9|TRBJ2-1|NA|NA
CASSLDLGAYNEQFF
TGTGCCAGCAGCTTAGATCTAGGAGCGTACAATGAGCAGTTCTTC
>TRBV5-1|TRBJ2-7|NA|TRBD2
CASSGGTSGSSYEQYF
TGCGCCAGCAGCGGGGGGACTAGCGGGAGCTCCTACGAGCAGTACTTC
>TRBV2|TRBJ2-7|many|NA
CASSEARGKQYF
TGTGCCAGCAGTGAAGCACGCGGAAAGCAGTACTTC
>TRBV28|TRBJ2-7|NA|TRBD1
CASSLQGERYEQYF
TGTGCCAGCAGTTTGCAGGGGGAACGCTACGAGCAGTACTTC
>TRBV18|TRBJ2-7|NA|TRBD2
CASSAAGVRSEQYF
TGTGCCAGCTCAGCGGCGGGGGTTAGGAGCGAGCAGTACTTC
>TRBV29-1|TRBJ1-1|many|NA
CSVATGMNTEAFF
TGCAGCGTCGCAACAGGGATGAACACTGAAGCTTTCTTT
>TRBV19|TRBJ2-4|once|NA
CASTGTVAIQYF
TGTGCCAGTACTGGGACTGTGGCCATTCAGTACTTC
>TRBV5-5|TRBJ2-5|many|NA
CASSLHAGETQYF
TGTGCCAGCAGCTTACACGCAGGAGAGACCCAGTACTTC
>TRBV5-6|TRBJ2-7|NA|NA
CASSPGVSSYEQYF
TGTGCCAGCAGCCCGGGAGTCAGTTCCTACGAGCAGTACTTC
>TRBV27|TRBJ2-5|NA|TRBD1
CASSFGQGAWETQYF
TGTGCCAGCAGTTTCGGACAGGGGGCCTGGGAGACCCAGTACTTC
>TRBV20-1|TRBJ2-7|few|NA
CSASVGQRITSYEQYF
TGCAGTGCTAGTGTAGGACAGCGTATTACCTCCTACGAGCAGTACTTC
>TRBV6-1|TRBJ2-7|many|TRBD1
CASPGQWEHRVEQYF
TGTGCCAGCCCGGGACAGTGGGAACACAGAGTAGAGCAGTACTTC
>TRBV29-1|TRBJ1-3|once|NA
CSVQGGSSGNTIYF
TGCAGCGTTCAGGGCGGGAGCTCTGGAAACACCATATATTTT
>TRBV5-5|TRBJ1-4|NA|NA
CASSLTGGKEKLFF
TGTGCCAGCAGCTTGACTGGGGGGAAGGAAAAACTGTTTTTT
>TRBV29-1|TRBJ1-5|many|TRBD1
CSVALGTGDNQPQHF
TGCAGCGTCGCTTTGGGGACAGGGGACAATCAGCCCCAGCATTTT
>TRBV29-1|TRBJ2-7|NA|NA
CSVAFRAGNEQYF
TGCAGCGTCGCTTTCAGGGCAGGGAACGAGCAGTACTTC
>TRBV28|TRBJ2-7|once|NA
CASSQSVGSPSSYEQYF
TGTGCCAGCAGCCAATCGGTTGGGAGCCCGAGCTCCTACGAGCAGTACTTC
>TRBV9|TRBJ1-1|NA|NA
CASSVAQGDEAFF
TGTGCCAGCAGCGTAGCACAGGGAGATGAAGCTTTCTTT
>TRBV20-1|TRBJ2-6|NA|TRBD2
CSARGGLAGDPGANVLTF
TGCAGTGCTAGAGGCGGCCTAGCGGGTGACCCTGGGGCCAACGTCCTGACTTTC
>TRBV2|TRBJ1-2|many|NA
CASSDDGSYGYTF
TGTGCCAGCAGTGATGACGGCTCCTATGGCTACACCTTC
>TRBV10-3|TRBJ1-2|few|NA
CAISESGRLNYGYTF
TGTGCCATCAGTGAGTCGGGCCGATTAAACTATGGCTACACCTTC
>TRBV27|TRBJ2-1|NA|TRBD2
CASSVPGLAYNEQFF
TGTGCCAGCAGTGTGCCGGGACTAGCGTATAATGAGCAGTTCTTC
>TRBV29-1|TRBJ1-4|few|NA
CSVEVNEKLFF
TGCAGCGTTGAAGTTAATGAAAAACTGTTTTTT
>TRBV20-1|TRBJ2-7|many|NA
CSARPRSTYEQYF
TGCAGTGCTAGGCCTCGATCGACCTACGAGCAGTACTTC
>TRBV5-1|TRBJ2-2|few|NA
CASSLDTPYTGELFF
TGCGCCAGCAGCTTGGATACGCCATACACCGGGGAGCTGTTTTTT